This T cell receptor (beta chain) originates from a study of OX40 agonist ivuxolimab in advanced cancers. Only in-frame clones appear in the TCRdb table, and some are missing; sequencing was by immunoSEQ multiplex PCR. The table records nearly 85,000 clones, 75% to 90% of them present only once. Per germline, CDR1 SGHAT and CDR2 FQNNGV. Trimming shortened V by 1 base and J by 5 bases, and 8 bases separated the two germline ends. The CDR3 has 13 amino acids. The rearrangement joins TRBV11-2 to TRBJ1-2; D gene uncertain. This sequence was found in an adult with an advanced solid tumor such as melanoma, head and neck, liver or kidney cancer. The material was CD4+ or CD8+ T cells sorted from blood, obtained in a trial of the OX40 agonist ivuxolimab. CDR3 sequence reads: CASSLGAAYGYTF. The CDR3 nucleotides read TGTGCCAGCAGCTTAGGCGCAGCGTATGGCTACACCTTC.